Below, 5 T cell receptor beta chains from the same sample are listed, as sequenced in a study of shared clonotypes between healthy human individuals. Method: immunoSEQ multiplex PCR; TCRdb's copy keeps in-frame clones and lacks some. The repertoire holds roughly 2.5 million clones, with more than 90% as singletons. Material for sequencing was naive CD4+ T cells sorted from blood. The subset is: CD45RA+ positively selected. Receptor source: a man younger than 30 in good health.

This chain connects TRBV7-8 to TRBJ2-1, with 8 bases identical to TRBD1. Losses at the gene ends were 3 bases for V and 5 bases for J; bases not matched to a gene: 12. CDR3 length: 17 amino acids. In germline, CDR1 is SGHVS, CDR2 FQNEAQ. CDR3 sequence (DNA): TGTGCCAGCAGCTTTCGAGTTTCCGGGACAGGAGACAATGAGCAGTTCTTC. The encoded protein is CASSFRVSGTGDNEQFF.

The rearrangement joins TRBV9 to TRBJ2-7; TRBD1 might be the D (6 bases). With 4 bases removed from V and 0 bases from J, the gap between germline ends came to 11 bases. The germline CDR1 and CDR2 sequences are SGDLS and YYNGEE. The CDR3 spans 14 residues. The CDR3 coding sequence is TGTGCCAGCAGCAGGGACACTAGCTCCTACGAGCAGTACTTC. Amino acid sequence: CASSRDTSSYEQYF.

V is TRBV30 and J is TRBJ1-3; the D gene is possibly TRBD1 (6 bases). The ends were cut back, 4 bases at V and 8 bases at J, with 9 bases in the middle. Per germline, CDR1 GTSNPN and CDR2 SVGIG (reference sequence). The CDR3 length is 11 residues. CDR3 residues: CAWNNRDTIYF. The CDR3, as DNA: TGTGCCTGGAACAACAGGGACACCATATATTTT. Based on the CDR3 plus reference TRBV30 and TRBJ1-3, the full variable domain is SQTIHQWPATLVQPVGSPLSLECTVEGTSNPNLYWYRQAAGRGLQLLFYSVGIGQISSEVPQNLSASRPQDRQFILSSKKLLLSDSGFYLCAWNNRDTIYFGEGSWLTVV.

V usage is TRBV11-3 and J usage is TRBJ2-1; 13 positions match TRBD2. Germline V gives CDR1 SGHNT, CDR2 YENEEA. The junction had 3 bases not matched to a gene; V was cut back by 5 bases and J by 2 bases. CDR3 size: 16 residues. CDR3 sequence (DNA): TGTGCCAGCAGCCCAGGGACTAGCGGGACCTACAATGAGCAGTTCTTC. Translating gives CASSPGTSGTYNEQFF.

In DNA form, the CDR3 reads TGCGCCAGCAGCCAATTCCCAAATGAAAAACTGTTTTTT. This gives the protein CASSQFPNEKLFF. This chain uses TRBV4-1 with TRBJ1-4; D ambiguous. The germline V gene encodes CDR1 MGHRA and CDR2 YSYEKL. V gave up 2 bases and J gave up 5 bases, with 6 bases separating them. CDR3 length: 13 amino acids.